What follows is one T cell receptor beta chain and its context. No antigen is known for it. Trimming left V 6 bases short and J 8 bases short, with 14 bases between. The CDR3 is 14 residues long. Germline CDR1 and CDR2: LNHDA and SQIVND (reference sequence). By 5'RACE template switching, TCR cDNA was produced, with a universal primer site and UMIs added in the process. TCRdb reanalysed the 5' RACE reads using MiXCR and keeps one entry per CDR3 protein. The data hold more than 120,000 distinct CDR3 sequences, with roughly 8.2% observed a single time. The sample comes from a study of T cells after yellow fever vaccination. At the level of the study: SMART-Seq v4 Ultra Low Input prepared the low-cell-number fractions. General observations from the study: Reappearance after the booster was seen for most primary-vaccination clones, at roughly 96% CD4 and roughly 90% CD8. One caveat is that FACS-sorted repertoires could contain abundant clonotypes contaminating from the bulk population.

The chain recombines TRBV19 with TRBJ2-6; D possibly corresponds to TRBD2 (6 bases). The specimen was CD4+ T cells sorted from PBMCs, collected 5 days after the yellow fever booster vaccination. This clonotype was sampled from a man aged 25 to 40 who received the YFV17D yellow fever vaccine. CDR3 region: CASRGLGESNVLTF. CDR3 nucleotides: TGTGCCAGTAGGGGACTGGGAGAGTCCAACGTCCTGACTTTC.